These 21 T cell receptor beta chains share one sample of origin, sequenced in a study of T cells after yellow fever vaccination. MiXCR, run by TCRdb on the 5' RACE reads, gives a single entry per CDR3 protein. The sample holds 200,000 to 300,000 distinct CDR3 sequences, about 3.9% seen once. Specimen: PBMCs, collected 15 days after the yellow fever booster vaccination. The receptors were sampled from a man younger than 35 who received the YFV17D yellow fever vaccine.

This clonotype was counted ten times or more. The V call is TRBV28, the J call TRBJ2-3; D gene ambiguous. Germline CDR1 is MDHEN and CDR2 is SYDVKM. Deletions cut 5 bases from V and 5 bases from J, with 17 bases between. The CDR3 contains 15 residues. The CDR3 DNA reads TGTGCCAGCAGTCCCAGACTGGTCACACAAGATACGCAGTATTTT. It codes for CASSPRLVTQDTQYF.

This clonotype was observed many times. The chain is built from TRBV7-9 and TRBJ1-5; possible D gene TRBD1, 6 bases. Germline CDR1 reads SEHNR; CDR2 reads FQNEAQ (reference sequence). This CDR3 spans 15 amino acids. V gave up 1 base and J gave up 5 bases, with 12 bases separating them. The CDR3 nucleotides read TGTGCCAGCAGCTTAGGGACAGCCAACTATCAGCCCCAGCATTTT. Protein: CASSLGTANYQPQHF.

This clonotype was seen at least ten times. This rearrangement joins TRBV24-1 to TRBJ1-1; tentative D call: TRBD1 (5 bases). V lost 3 bases and J lost 5, with 6 bases in between. From germline, CDR1 is KGHDR and CDR2 SFDVKD. This CDR3 contains 12 residues. The CDR3: CATSDEGTEAFF. CDR3 nucleotides: TGTGCCACCAGTGATGAGGGGACTGAAGCTTTCTTT.

This chain links TRBV3-1 with TRBJ1-1; TRBD1 is a possible D gene (5 bases). Germline V CDR1 and CDR2: LGHDT, YNNKEL (reference sequence). V lost 0 bases, J lost 4 bases, and 12 bases lay in between. The CDR3 loop spans 15 amino acids. Here the CDR3 reads CASSQDPGDGTEAFF. CDR3 DNA: TGTGCCAGCAGCCAAGATCCGGGGGACGGCACTGAAGCTTTCTTT.

This clonotype was counted many times. The gene calls are TRBV5-6 and TRBJ1-6, with no clear D. The CDR3 sequence is 12 residues long. The V and J ends lost 1 base and 9 bases respectively, with 5 bases between them. Per the germline V gene, CDR1 is SGHDT and CDR2 is YYEEEE. The CDR3 coding sequence is TGTGCCAGCAGCTTGTTTAGTTCACCCCTCCACTTT. Amino acid sequence: CASSLFSSPLHF.

This clonotype was seen ten or more times. The V call is TRBV29-1, the J call TRBJ1-1; D gene uncertain. V shed 8 bases and J shed 0 bases, with 13 bases lying between them. Germline V lookup: CDR1 SQVTM, CDR2 ANQGSEA. The CDR3 has 13 residues. Written as DNA, the CDR3 is TGCAGCTCAGGCAGGCTACTGAACACTGAAGCTTTCTTT. Amino acids: CSSGRLLNTEAFF. The entire variable domain, with the rest obtained from reference TRBV29-1 and TRBJ1-1, is as follows: SAVISQKPSRDICQRGTSLTIQCQVDSQVTMMFWYRQQPGQSLTLIATANQGSEATYESGFVIDKFPISRPNLTFSTLTVSNMSPEDSSIYLCSSGRLLNTEAFFGQGTRLTVV.

This clonotype has a count of ten or more. The chain couples TRBV13 to TRBJ2-3; 8 nucleotides line up with TRBD1. The CDR3 spans 14 residues. Germline V lookup: CDR1 PRHDT, CDR2 FYEKMQ (reference sequence). Losses at the gene ends were 5 bases for V and 2 bases for J; bases not matched to a gene: 3. CDR3 sequence: CASSRGQVTDTQYF. The CDR3 DNA sequence: TGTGCCAGCAGCCGGGGACAGGTCACAGATACGCAGTATTTT.

This clonotype has at least ten counts. The V and J genes are TRBV20-1 and TRBJ1-5; TRBD1 is a possible D gene (5 bases). The CDR3 sequence is 12 residues long. V was trimmed by 7 bases and J by 3 bases, leaving 10 bases between them. The V gene's germline CDR1 is DFQATT and CDR2 SNEGSKA (reference sequence). CDR3 nucleotide sequence: TGCAGTGTTGGGACCTACAATCAGCCCCAGCATTTT. Translated, it gives CSVGTYNQPQHF.

This rearrangement joins TRBV5-5 to TRBJ2-1, with 9 bases lining up with TRBD2. Trimming cost V 7 bases and J 4 bases; bases outside gene matches: 6. The CDR3 extends over 14 amino acids. Germline V gene data show CDR1 as SGHKS and CDR2 as YYEKEE (reference sequence). As DNA, the CDR3 is TGTGCCAGCGGCGGGGGGGCGGGGTACAATGAGCAGTTCTTC. Protein sequence: CASGGGAGYNEQFF.

This clonotype was recorded many times. This chain connects TRBV10-3 to TRBJ2-2; tentative D call: TRBD1 (6 bases). V gave up 4 bases and J gave up 6 bases, with 15 bases separating them. The CDR3 has 15 amino acids. Germline V gene lookup returns CDR1 ENHRY and CDR2 SYGVKD. The CDR3 sequence: CAISGRQEGSGELFF. CDR3 nucleotides: TGTGCCATCAGTGGGAGACAGGAAGGATCCGGGGAGCTGTTTTTT.

This clonotype has at least ten counts. V usage is TRBV5-4 and J usage is TRBJ2-1; no definite D call. Trimming stripped 1 base from V and 7 bases from J, with 9 bases between. The germline gives CDR1 SGHNT, CDR2 YYREEE (reference sequence). The CDR3 contains 13 residues. Here the CDR3 reads CASSLFPGNEQFF. For the CDR3, the DNA is TGTGCCAGCAGCTTGTTCCCCGGGAATGAGCAGTTCTTC.

This clonotype was detected many times. The rearrangement uses TRBV3-1 and TRBJ2-3; D may be TRBD2 (5 bases). Germline V gene data show CDR1 as LGHDT and CDR2 as YNNKEL (reference sequence). This CDR3 contains 11 residues. V was clipped by 2 bases and J by 8 bases, with 5 bases between them. CDR3 coding DNA: TGTGCCAGCAGCCAACGGGGTACGCAGTATTTT. This translates into CASSQRGTQYF.

In its sample, this clonotype was seen many times. This sequence joins TRBV7-9 and TRBJ2-5, with no clear D. V lost 2 bases, J lost 2 bases, and 15 bases lay in between. Germline lookup yields CDR1 SEHNR and CDR2 FQNEAQ (reference sequence). The CDR3 is 16 amino acids. CDR3 sequence (DNA): TGTGCCAGCAGCTTATTGTCTCCGCTGGGGCAAGAGACCCAGTACTTC. Protein: CASSLLSPLGQETQYF.

This clonotype was recorded many times. The chain uses TRBV4-1 and TRBJ1-6; D might be TRBD1 (6 bases). The CDR3 covers 15 residues. The germline V gene encodes CDR1 MGHRA and CDR2 YSYEKL. V lost 4 bases to trimming and J lost 13 bases, with 20 bases between them. This CDR3 reads CASSLRLNRAGPLHF. The DNA of the CDR3 is TGCGCCAGCAGCCTCCGACTTAACAGGGCAGGCCCCCTCCACTTT.

This clonotype has ten or more counts. V is TRBV4-2 and J is TRBJ2-4; 9 nucleotides agree with TRBD2. The CDR3 extends over 17 amino acids. V was pared by 3 bases and J by 9 bases, with 15 bases of the junction left unmatched. Germline V lookup: CDR1 LGHNA, CDR2 YNFKEQ. The CDR3 reads CASSQDLHSGGESIQYF. CDR3 nucleotides: TGTGCCAGCAGCCAGGACCTACATAGCGGGGGAGAAAGCATTCAGTACTTC.

This clonotype has more than one count but fewer than ten. The V and J genes are TRBV20-1 and TRBJ1-2; possibly TRBD1 for D (5 bases). Trimming took 4 bases from V and 7 from J, leaving 13 bases between them. The CDR3 sequence is 12 residues long. The germline gives CDR1 DFQATT, CDR2 SNEGSKA (reference sequence). The CDR3 here is CSATGGIGGYTF. The CDR3 bases are TGCAGTGCTACCGGGGGGATCGGTGGCTACACCTTC.

With regard to this clonotype: One end of the junction fails to match germline, which may point to a read error. The chain couples TRBV5-1 to TRBJ2-3, with D tentatively TRBD1 or TRBD2 (5 bases each). Germline V gives CDR1 SGHRS, CDR2 YFSETQ. This CDR3 has 14 amino acids. The CDR3 region is CSSSFDGAPDTQYF. The CDR3 nucleotides are TGCTCCAGCAGCTTTGACGGGGCGCCAGATACGCAGTATTTT.

This clonotype came up many times. V and J are TRBV20-1 and TRBJ2-7; tentative D call: TRBD1 (5 bases). The germline CDR1 and CDR2 sequences are DFQATT and SNEGSKA (reference sequence). V was trimmed by 4 bases and J by 6 bases, leaving 19 bases between them. This CDR3 contains 14 residues. The CDR3 DNA follows: TGCAGTGCTATAACAGGTCCGCTTTCGGGCGAGCAGTACGTC. Protein: CSAITGPLSGEQYV.

This clonotype was seen at least ten times. The chain employs TRBV3-1 and TRBJ1-1, with D unresolved. The CDR3 extends over 16 amino acids. CDR1 LGHDT and CDR2 YNNKEL come from the germline V gene (reference sequence). Trimming took 1 base from V and 0 from J, leaving 12 bases between them. CDR3 in amino acids: CASSQGLERMNTEAFF. CDR3 sequence (DNA): TGTGCCAGCAGCCAAGGTTTGGAGCGAATGAACACTGAAGCTTTCTTT.

This clonotype has ten or more counts. J is TRBJ2-3 and V is TRBV7-2; 8 bases are a match to TRBD2. The germline V gene has CDR1 SGHTA and CDR2 FQGNSA. V lost 3 bases to trimming and J lost 4 bases; unmatched junction nucleotides: 6. This CDR3 comprises 15 residues. CDR3 sequence reads: CASSFSAGVSDTQYF. In DNA form, the CDR3 reads TGTGCCAGCAGCTTTTCAGCGGGGGTTTCAGATACGCAGTATTTT.

The chain has TRBV6-2 or TRBV6-3 and TRBJ1-1; perhaps TRBD1 as D (6 bases). Trimming pared 2 bases from V and 0 bases from J, leaving 19 bases between. The germline CDR1 and CDR2 sequences are MNHEY and SVGEGT. This CDR3 has 18 amino acids. The CDR3 sequence is CASSYPGPQEGVNTEAFF. DNA for the CDR3: TGTGCCAGCAGTTACCCCGGGCCTCAGGAGGGGGTGAACACTGAAGCTTTCTTT.